The clone carrying this T cell receptor (beta chain) has just one count. Its antigen is currently unknown. The sample comes from a study of T cell responses to AZD1222 COVID-19 vaccine. General study findings and limits: Most donors were white British and more were female, and clonal diversity was possibly underestimated. When two AZD1222 doses had been given, Spike-specific TCR breadth and depth rose. Repertoire sampling happened only post peak T cell response. Across the whole spike, CD4 TCRs peaked at regions 160-218 and 743-854.

Some clones are missing from TCRdb's copy, which holds only in-frame ones; the method was immunoSEQ multiplex PCR. The repertoire holds over 85,000 clones, with approximately 92% as singletons. In germline, CDR1 is WNHNN, CDR2 SYGVQD (reference sequence). The CDR3 totals 13 residues. With V trimmed by 3 bases and J by 8 bases, 3 bases remained unmatched. The starting material was peripheral blood, obtained on day 0 of AZD1222 vaccination. This TCR was recovered from an adult in good health. The chain has TRBV10-1 and TRBJ1-4; 7 nucleotides match TRBD1. The CDR3 DNA sequence: TGCGCCAGCAGTGACAGGGGGAGAGAAAAACTGTTTTTT. This translates into CASSDRGREKLFF.